The following is a T cell receptor beta chain sequence with its context. Its antigen is undetermined. One end of the junction varies from germline; a read error may be responsible. The entry originates in a study of OX40 agonist ivuxolimab in advanced cancers. Study at large: Those treated in dose escalation had hepatocellular carcinoma, melanoma, renal cell cancer or head and neck cancer. Participants, around 80% male, averaged approximately 65 years of age, ranging from roughly 20 to 80.

Whole-study findings and limits: Clones of CD4+ and CD8+ blood T cells grew by week 6 at doses of 0.1 to 3.0 mg/kg.

The V gene's germline CDR1 is MDHEN and CDR2 SYDVKM. The CDR3 is 16 amino acids. Repertoires were generated with immunoSEQ multiplex PCR, while TCRdb's copy carries only in-frame clones and drops some. This table has 60,000 to 75,000 clones, roughly 88% appearing once. The source was CD4+ or CD8+ T cells sorted from blood, collected in a trial of the OX40 agonist ivuxolimab. This clonotype was sampled from an adult with an advanced solid tumor such as melanoma, head and neck, liver or kidney cancer. V is TRBV28 and J is TRBJ2-6, with TRBD2 matching over 7 bases. CDR3 coding DNA: TGTGCCAGCAGTTTCCTCGGGGGGTCTGGGGCCAACGTCCTGGCTTTC. Amino acid sequence: CASSFLGGSGANVLAF.